This T cell receptor (beta chain) is from a study of cytomegalovirus exposure and HLA in healthy donors. The wider study: Assignment to the Caucasian-associated ancestry cluster applied to around 80% of the approximately 420 genotyped donors.

13 Jbeta primers and 60 Vbeta primers were used for the PCR. This table comes from immunoSEQ multiplex PCR, and its TCRdb copy is limited to in-frame clones, with some not included. This sample has approximately 190,000 clones; approximately 78% occur once, and the top ten carry approximately 0.8%. Whole-study results and caveats: Looking again later, the authors saw that most CMV-associated TCR beta chains seemed HLA-restricted.

This clone was picked up a small number of times. The antigen is undetermined. Trimming removed 3 bases from V and 0 bases from J, with 2 bases in between. The CDR3 totals 12 residues. The V gene's germline CDR1 is SGHTA and CDR2 FQGNSA. The sequence derives from a woman aged 18-29 years in good health and CMV-seronegative. The sequencing input was PBMCs. The chain has TRBV7-2 and TRBJ1-1; D is uncertain. The CDR3 sequence is CASSFMNTEAFF. CDR3 DNA: TGTGCCAGCAGCTTTATGAACACTGAAGCTTTCTTT. Based on the CDR3 plus reference TRBV7-2 and TRBJ1-1, the full variable domain is GAGVSQSPSNKVTEKGKDVELRCDPISGHTALYWYRQSLGQGLEFLIYFQGNSAPDKSGLPSDRFSAERTGGSVSTLTIQRTQQEDSAVYLCASSFMNTEAFFGQGTRLTVV.